Following are 30 T cell receptor beta chains from one sample sequenced in a study of control samples from healthy donors and cancer patients (dated by TCRdb to the early 2020s). The library was prepared using the immunoSEQ multiplex PCR assay. TCRdb limited this immuneACCESS table to in-frame rearrangements with V and J called. A share of clones is missing; checked studies link under half to unresolved V genes, and the rest is unexplained. In this sample the table shows some 100,000 clones, about 86% of which occur a single time. The ten largest clonotypes hold roughly 15% of the sample. Sequenced material: blood. Receptors were obtained from a man aged 30 to 45 in good health.

The sample holds one count of this clone. The chain combines TRBV18 with TRBJ2-7, with TRBD1 as a possible D gene (6 bases). This CDR3 has 13 residues. V was clipped by 3 bases and J by 1 base, with 7 bases between them. The germline CDR1 and CDR2 sequences are KGHSH and LQKENI. DNA of the CDR3: TGTGCCAGCTCACCGGACAGATCCTACGAGCAGTACTTC. Translation gives CASSPDRSYEQYF. The whole variable domain, filled in from reference TRBV18 and TRBJ2-7, reads NAGVMQNPRHLVRRRGQEARLRCSPMKGHSHVYWYRQLPEEGLKFMVYLQKENIIDESGMPKERFSAEFPKEGPSILRIQQVVRGDSAAYFCASSPDRSYEQYFGPGTRLTVT.

The chain uses TRBV4-3 and TRBJ2-1, with 11 bases lining up with TRBD2. This CDR3 has 17 residues. V lost 3 bases, J lost 6 bases, and 10 bases stayed unmatched. Germline assignment: CDR1 LGHNA and CDR2 YSLEER. In DNA form, the CDR3 reads TGCGCCAGCAGCCAGCGACTGGGGACTAGCGGCTCCAATGAGCAGTTCTTC. Translating gives CASSQRLGTSGSNEQFF.

The rearrangement joins TRBV29-1 to TRBJ2-2; D might be TRBD1 or TRBD2, each matching 5 bases. Germline-derived CDR1 and CDR2 are SQVTM and ANQGSEA. CDR3 length equals 15 residues. Trimming pared 6 bases from V and 4 bases from J, leaving 18 bases between. The CDR3 DNA reads as TGCAGCGTGAGGGAAAGGGGTCAGAGCACCGGGGAGCTGTTTTTT. This gives the protein CSVRERGQSTGELFF.

Here the CDR3 reads CASSSHTGTGFLDGYTF. Written as DNA, the CDR3 is TGTGCCAGCAGTTCTCACACGGGGACAGGGTTTTTGGATGGCTACACCTTC. The chain couples TRBV28 to TRBJ1-2, with TRBD1 matching over 9 bases. CDR3 size: 17 residues. V was clipped by 4 bases and J by 6 bases; unmatched bases: 15. CDR1 MDHEN and CDR2 SYDVKM come from the germline V gene.

The chain is built from TRBV6-1 and TRBJ2-3, with D unresolved. In germline, CDR1 is MNHNS, CDR2 SASEGT. The CDR3 is 15 amino acids. V was shortened by 3 bases and J by 0 bases, with 10 bases between the two germline ends. The CDR3 region is CASSDGSTSTDTQYF. The CDR3 DNA sequence: TGTGCCAGCAGTGATGGCAGCACTAGCACAGATACGCAGTATTTT.

This rearrangement joins TRBV5-4 to TRBJ2-2, with 9 bases fitting TRBD2. Germline V CDR1 and CDR2: SGHNT, YYREEE (reference sequence). Trimming took 0 bases from V and 4 from J; bases not matched to a gene: 7. CDR3 length: 17 residues. The CDR3 bases are TGTGCCAGCAGCTTGGGAAGGACTAGCGATTTCACCGGGGAGCTGTTTTTT. This encodes CASSLGRTSDFTGELFF.

The V and J genes are TRBV7-2 and TRBJ2-1, with D unclear. The CDR3 spans 14 residues. Per germline, CDR1 SGHTA and CDR2 FQGNSA. The V and J ends lost 2 bases and 0 bases respectively, with 5 bases between them. This CDR3 reads CASSLFGSYNEQFF. CDR3 DNA: TGTGCCAGCAGCTTATTCGGCTCCTACAATGAGCAGTTCTTC.

About this clone: Other DNA sequences from this sample encode an identical CDR3 as well. The chain couples TRBV5-1 to TRBJ2-7; D gene unclear. Germline assignment: CDR1 SGHRS and CDR2 YFSETQ. V was trimmed by 2 bases and J by 5 bases, leaving 8 bases between them. The CDR3 is made up of 12 amino acids. CDR3 residues: CASSFPGDEQYF. In nucleotides, the CDR3 is TGCGCCAGCAGCTTCCCGGGCGACGAGCAGTACTTC. The full variable domain, its missing parts supplied by reference TRBV5-1 and TRBJ2-7, is KAGVTQTPRYLIKTRGQQVTLSCSPISGHRSVSWYQQTPGQGLQFLFEYFSETQRNKGNFPGRFSGRQFSNSRSEMNVSTLELGDSALYLCASSFPGDEQYFGPGTRLTVT.

V gene TRBV3-1 (or the pseudogene TRBV3-2) combines with J gene TRBJ1-1; 7 nucleotides line up with TRBD1. This CDR3 contains 14 residues. The junction had 9 bases not matched to a gene; V was cut back by 6 bases and J by 5 bases. The V gene's germline CDR1 is LGHDT and CDR2 YNNKEL (reference sequence). The CDR3, as DNA: TGTGCCAGCAGTGCCGGGACACAGGGGACTGAAGCTTTCTTT. Encoded protein: CASSAGTQGTEAFF.

This rearrangement joins TRBV29-1 to TRBJ2-3; no firm D call. The CDR3 length is 14 residues. Trimming shortened V by 4 bases and J by 3 bases, and 14 bases separated the two germline ends. Germline-derived CDR1 and CDR2 are SQVTM and ANQGSEA. The CDR3 reads CSVGVGRVTDTQYF. The CDR3 DNA is TGCAGCGTTGGGGTAGGGCGCGTGACAGATACGCAGTATTTT.

The chain employs TRBV9 and TRBJ1-5; D possibly corresponds to TRBD1 (6 bases). The CDR3 spans 18 residues. The ends were cut back, 3 bases at V and 0 bases at J, with 19 bases in the middle. Per the germline V gene, CDR1 is SGDLS and CDR2 is YYNGEE. DNA of the CDR3: TGTGCCAGCAGCGCCGGCCCAGGGGAAGTCTATAGCAATCAGCCCCAGCATTTT. It codes for CASSAGPGEVYSNQPQHF. The full variable domain, with the rest looked up from reference TRBV9 and TRBJ1-5, is DSGVTQTPKHLITATGQRVTLRCSPRSGDLSVYWYQQSLDQGLQFLIQYYNGEERAKGNILERFSAQQFPDLHSELNLSSLELGDSALYFCASSAGPGEVYSNQPQHFGDGTRLSIL.

The CDR3: CASSMRGQVSTDTQYF. Written as DNA, the CDR3 is TGTGCCAGTAGTATGCGTGGGCAAGTAAGCACAGATACGCAGTATTTT. The chain carries TRBV19 and TRBJ2-3; no clear D. The CDR3 has 16 residues. The V end was cut by 3 bases, the J end by 0 bases, with 13 bases between. Germline loops: CDR1 LNHDA, CDR2 SQIVND (reference sequence).

The J gene is TRBJ2-7, the V gene TRBV2; no clear D gene. Deletions cut 5 bases from V and 4 bases from J, with 6 bases between. The CDR3 is 11 residues long. CDR1 is SNHLY and CDR2 is FYNNEI in the germline V gene. DNA for the CDR3: TGTGCCAGCAGTTCCGATTACGAGCAGTACTTC. It specifies CASSSDYEQYF.

The chain links TRBV27 to TRBJ1-1, with D unresolved. The germline gives CDR1 MNHEY, CDR2 SMNVEV (reference sequence). The V end lost 5 bases, the J end lost 2 bases, and 12 bases lay between the germline ends. This CDR3 is 14 amino acids long. CDR3 amino acids: CASSPSNYNTEAFF. The CDR3 nucleotides read TGTGCCAGCAGTCCCAGCAATTATAACACTGAAGCTTTCTTT.

V is TRBV12-5 and J is TRBJ2-4, with D perhaps given as TRBD1 or TRBD2 (5 bases each). CDR1 is LGHNT, CDR2 FRNRAP, per germline. The CDR3 covers 19 residues. Trimming took 2 bases from V and 0 from J, leaving 20 bases between them. The CDR3 spells CASGLILEAGTAAKNIQYF. CDR3 DNA sequence: TGTGCTAGTGGTTTGATATTAGAAGCCGGGACGGCAGCCAAAAACATTCAGTACTTC.

This chain links TRBV3-1 (or the pseudogene TRBV3-2) with TRBJ2-5; possible D gene TRBD2, 5 bases. The CDR3 is 19 residues long. V shed 0 bases and J shed 1 base, with 21 bases lying between them. Germline V gene sequence: CDR1 LGHDT, CDR2 YNNKEL (reference sequence). The CDR3 region is CASSQDPRGRLGSQETQYF. The CDR3 region has the DNA TGTGCCAGCAGCCAAGATCCTCGGGGTCGCCTCGGGTCCCAAGAGACCCAGTACTTC.

V usage is TRBV27 and J usage is TRBJ2-7; D might be TRBD1 or TRBD2, each matching 6 bases. The CDR3 totals 18 residues. Between the trimmed V and J ends, which lost 2 bases and 0 bases, there was a span of 20 bases. Germline V gives CDR1 MNHEY, CDR2 SMNVEV (reference sequence). CDR3 in amino acids: CASSLKGGGSHSSYEQYF. Written as DNA, the CDR3 is TGTGCCAGCAGTTTAAAGGGGGGAGGCTCCCACAGCTCCTACGAGCAGTACTTC.

This chain links TRBV28 with TRBJ2-4; 10 nucleotides align to TRBD1. V shed 6 bases and J 1 base; nucleotides not matched to a gene: 6. This CDR3 region has 16 residues. Germline-derived CDR1 and CDR2 are MDHEN and SYDVKM. CDR3 loop: CASRGGQGEAKNIQYF. The CDR3 DNA reads TGTGCCAGCAGGGGAGGACAGGGGGAGGCCAAAAACATTCAGTACTTC.

The gene calls are TRBV3-1 (or the pseudogene TRBV3-2) and TRBJ1-1; TRBD1 might be the D (5 bases). CDR3 length: 14 residues. Trimming removed 3 bases at V and 0 bases at J, with 8 bases between. Per the germline V gene, CDR1 is LGHDT and CDR2 is YNNKEL (reference sequence). CDR3 nucleotide sequence: TGTGCCAGCAGCCACAGGGCCTTGAACACTGAAGCTTTCTTT. The encoded protein is CASSHRALNTEAFF.

CDR3 sequence: CASRLAGSTDTQYF. The CDR3 region has the DNA TGTGCCAGCAGGCTAGCGGGATCCACAGATACGCAGTATTTT. The rearrangement uses TRBV28 and TRBJ2-3; 9 nucleotides align to TRBD2. The junction had 3 bases not matched to a gene; V was cut back by 6 bases and J by 2 bases. Per germline, CDR1 MDHEN and CDR2 SYDVKM. This CDR3 has 14 residues.

The rearrangement links TRBV18 to TRBJ2-7; 7 bases are a match to TRBD2. This CDR3 has 16 residues. With V trimmed by 3 bases and J by 9 bases, 17 bases remained unmatched. Germline-derived CDR1 and CDR2 are KGHSH and LQKENI. The CDR3, as DNA: TGTGCCAGCTCACCCCCGGGAGGTTCATCTACGAAGGGGCAGTACTTC. Protein sequence: CASSPPGGSSTKGQYF.

This clone was recorded once. The rearrangement links TRBV7-9 to TRBJ1-4, with unresolved D. V lost 8 bases and J 3 bases, leaving 10 bases between the germline ends. CDR1 SEHNR and CDR2 FQNEAQ come from the germline V gene (reference sequence). This CDR3 spans 13 amino acids. CDR3 nucleotide sequence: TGTGCCAGCCGTTCATCCGCTAATGAAAAACTGTTTTTT. This sequence encodes CASRSSANEKLFF. The full variable domain, with the rest looked up from reference TRBV7-9 and TRBJ1-4, is DTGVSQNPRHKITKRGQNVTFRCDPISEHNRLYWYRQTLGQGPEFLTYFQNEAQLEKSRLLSDRFSAERPKGSFSTLEIQRTEQGDSAMYLCASRSSANEKLFFGSGTQLSVL.

The chain has TRBV19 and TRBJ2-7, with 12 nucleotides matching TRBD1. Germline trimming cut 3 bases from V and 3 bases from J; bases unmatched to any gene: 3. Germline CDR1 reads LNHDA; CDR2 reads SQIVND (reference sequence). The CDR3 consists of 15 residues. CDR3: CASSMGQGAVYEQYF. CDR3 sequence (DNA): TGTGCCAGTAGTATGGGACAGGGGGCCGTCTACGAGCAGTACTTC.

The chain links TRBV18 to TRBJ1-1, with D possibly TRBD1 on 5 matching bases. Germline CDR1 KGHSH, CDR2 LQKENI. The V end lost 8 bases, the J end lost 1 base, and 14 bases lay between the germline ends. There are 14 residues in the CDR3. CDR3 protein: CASQGAVTNTEAFF. In DNA form, the CDR3 reads TGTGCCAGCCAAGGGGCAGTTACGAACACTGAAGCTTTCTTT.

The chain is built from TRBV27 and TRBJ1-1; 8 nucleotides align to TRBD1. V dropped 4 bases and J dropped 0; count of bases not matched to a gene: 10. Germline CDR1 and CDR2: MNHEY and SMNVEV (reference sequence). This CDR3 has 17 amino acids. The CDR3 reads CASSSLRDRSMNTEAFF. CDR3 sequence (DNA): TGTGCCAGCAGTTCCCTCCGGGACAGGAGTATGAACACTGAAGCTTTCTTT.

This chain links TRBV12-3 or TRBV12-4 with TRBJ2-7; 8 nucleotides align to TRBD2. The CDR3 consists of 13 residues. V was pared by 6 bases and J by 5 bases, with 6 bases of the junction left unmatched. DNA of the CDR3: TGTGCCAGCAGCCACGGGGGGGCTGACGAGCAGTACTTC. Its protein is CASSHGGADEQYF.

The chain employs TRBV21-1 and TRBJ2-1; the table's D gene call, TRBD2, was not cross checked with the DNA. TRBV21-1 represents a pseudogene. CDR3 length: 14 residues. CDR3 region: CASNTTSGYNEQFF. Here the CDR3 DNA reads TGTGCCAGCAATACGACTAGCGGCTACAATGAGCAGTTCTTC.

This chain uses TRBV29-1 with TRBJ2-7, with D perhaps TRBD1 or TRBD2 (5 bases each). Trimming cost V 2 bases and J 3 bases, with 14 bases left between them. Germline V gene data show CDR1 as SQVTM and CDR2 as ANQGSEA. The CDR3 totals 14 residues. The CDR3 sequence: CSVEKSGTVYEQYF. Written as DNA, the CDR3 is TGCAGCGTTGAAAAGTCCGGGACGGTCTACGAGCAGTACTTC.

The gene calls are TRBV2 and TRBJ1-1; the D gene is possibly TRBD1 (6 bases). V was pared by 7 bases and J by 1 base, with 10 bases between. The CDR3 is 13 residues long. Germline V gene data show CDR1 as SNHLY and CDR2 as FYNNEI. In nucleotides, the CDR3 is TGTGCCAGCACCGGAGGGGGGAACACTGAAGCTTTCTTT. It encodes CASTGGGNTEAFF. The entire variable domain, with the rest obtained from reference TRBV2 and TRBJ1-1, is as follows: EPEVTQTPSHQVTQMGQEVILRCVPISNHLYFYWYRQILGQKVEFLVSFYNNEISEKSEIFDDQFSVERPDGSNFTLKIRSTKLEDSAMYFCASTGGGNTEAFFGQGTRLTVV.

This chain connects TRBV7-9 to TRBJ1-3; D uncertain. Germline-derived CDR1 and CDR2 are SEHNR and FQNEAQ (reference sequence). The length of the CDR3 is 18 residues. V was shortened by 1 base and J by 2 bases, with 18 bases between the two germline ends. CDR3 nucleotide sequence: TGTGCCAGCAGCTTAGATCGTCTGGGCGCCGGGGCTGGAAACACCATATATTTT. Translation: CASSLDRLGAGAGNTIYF.